Below are 19 T cell receptor beta chains sequenced from a single sample in a study of T cell changes during pregnancy in multiple sclerosis (dated by TCRdb to the late 2010s). Library prep was done by the immunoSEQ multiplex PCR assay. The table comes from immuneACCESS by way of TCRdb, which keeps in-frame sequences with V and J called. Part of the clones is missing from these tables; in studies checked, under half for an unresolved V gene and the rest for unknown reasons. The sample table shows approximately 60,000 clones, and roughly nine tenths are seen once. About 0.88% of the sample goes to the ten largest clones. Source: peripheral blood, taken before pregnancy. The receptors derive from a female donor with multiple sclerosis, enrolled in a pregnancy study.

V usage is TRBV7-9 and J usage is TRBJ1-2; D not certain. This CDR3 is built from 16 residues. Trimming took 5 bases from V and 6 from J, leaving 22 bases between them. Germline-derived CDR1 and CDR2 are SEHNR and FQNEAQ (reference sequence). For the CDR3, the DNA is TGTGCCAGCAGCCCCCCCGGCCAGGCGACCACCCATGGCTACACCTTC. This translates into CASSPPGQATTHGYTF.

The V gene is TRBV2, the J gene TRBJ1-5, with 7 bases lining up with TRBD1. Germline assignment: CDR1 SNHLY and CDR2 FYNNEI. Trimming took 6 bases from V and 5 from J; bases not matched to a gene: 7. The CDR3 runs to 14 residues. The CDR3 bases are TGTGCCAGCAGGGCCGGGACAGAGTATCAGCCCCAGCATTTT. Protein sequence: CASRAGTEYQPQHF.

CDR3 amino acids: CASSFGRGDTEAFF. DNA for the CDR3: TGTGCCAGCAGCTTCGGCAGGGGGGACACTGAAGCTTTCTTT. The V and J genes are TRBV5-6 and TRBJ1-1; 7 positions match TRBD1. The CDR3 length is 14 residues. Germline-derived CDR1 and CDR2 are SGHDT and YYEEEE. V shed 2 bases and J 3 bases; nucleotides not matched to a gene: 4.

J is TRBJ1-3 and V is TRBV6-5, with no clear D. Trimming took off 0 bases at V and 8 bases at J, with 14 bases between the two ends. The germline CDR1 and CDR2 sequences are MNHEY and SVGAGI. The CDR3 extends over 15 amino acids. The CDR3 DNA reads as TGTGCCAGCAGTTACTCTCGAAGTAGTAGAGACACCATATATTTT. It codes for CASSYSRSSRDTIYF.

The V and J genes are TRBV18 and TRBJ2-5, with D uncertain. Trimming cost V 3 bases and J 6 bases, with 8 bases left between them. This CDR3 region has 12 residues. Germline lookup yields CDR1 KGHSH and CDR2 LQKENI. This chain's CDR3 is CASSPSRKTQYF. The CDR3 DNA reads as TGTGCCAGCTCACCTAGTCGAAAGACCCAGTACTTC.

The rearrangement uses TRBV2 and TRBJ2-6; D is unclear. Trimming removed 10 bases from V and 3 bases from J, with 10 bases in between. This CDR3 is 13 amino acids long. CDR1 is SNHLY and CDR2 is FYNNEI in the germline V gene. CDR3 in DNA: TGTGCCACCTCTTCCCTTGGGGCCAACGTCCTGACTTTC. This codes for CATSSLGANVLTF. The entire variable domain, with the rest obtained from reference TRBV2 and TRBJ2-6, is as follows: EPEVTQTPSHQVTQMGQEVILRCVPISNHLYFYWYRQILGQKVEFLVSFYNNEISEKSEIFDDQFSVERPDGSNFTLKIRSTKLEDSAMYFCATSSLGANVLTFGAGSRLTVL.

V usage is TRBV7-6 and J usage is TRBJ1-1; no firm D call. V lost 0 bases to trimming and J lost 0 bases, with 8 bases between them. The CDR3 totals 15 residues. CDR1 is SGHVS and CDR2 is FNYEAQ in the germline V gene. The CDR3 sequence is CASSLAPVMNTEAFF. Here the CDR3 DNA reads TGTGCCAGCAGCTTAGCTCCAGTAATGAACACTGAAGCTTTCTTT.

The V gene is TRBV6-5, the J gene TRBJ2-2, with a weak D call TRBD1 (5 bases). Germline assignment: CDR1 MNHEY and CDR2 SVGAGI. This CDR3 spans 16 amino acids. V lost 3 bases and J 1 base, leaving 12 bases between the germline ends. The CDR3 nucleotides read TGTGCCAGCAGTTATGAGGACACGGGGAACACCGGGGAGCTGTTTTTT. Its protein product is CASSYEDTGNTGELFF.

This chain uses TRBV2 with TRBJ1-1, with 8 bases that match TRBD1. Trimming removed 3 bases from V and 1 base from J; junction bases left unmatched: 4. From germline, CDR1 is SNHLY and CDR2 FYNNEI. CDR3 size: 15 residues. This CDR3 reads CASSEAGTGNTEAFF. For the CDR3, the DNA is TGTGCCAGCAGTGAGGCCGGGACAGGGAACACTGAAGCTTTCTTT. Full variable domain (outside the CDR3, taken from reference TRBV2 and TRBJ1-1): EPEVTQTPSHQVTQMGQEVILRCVPISNHLYFYWYRQILGQKVEFLVSFYNNEISEKSEIFDDQFSVERPDGSNFTLKIRSTKLEDSAMYFCASSEAGTGNTEAFFGQGTRLTVV.

The genes are TRBV15 and TRBJ1-2; 7 bases match TRBD1. The junction had 2 bases not matched to a gene; V was cut back by 2 bases and J by 2 bases. CDR1 is LNHNV and CDR2 is YYDKDF in the germline V gene (reference sequence). This CDR3 comprises 14 residues. This chain's CDR3 is CATSRTGANYGYTF. The CDR3 DNA reads TGTGCCACCAGCAGAACAGGGGCCAACTATGGCTACACCTTC.

The V call is TRBV7-8, the J call TRBJ1-3, with unresolved D. The CDR3 contains 14 residues. Germline V gene data show CDR1 as SGHVS and CDR2 as FQNEAQ. V shed 2 bases and J shed 4 bases, with 9 bases lying between them. The CDR3 is CASSLMGSGNTIYF. CDR3 nucleotide sequence: TGTGCCAGCAGCTTAATGGGGAGCGGAAACACCATATATTTT.

The V gene is TRBV5-6, the J gene TRBJ2-7, with a possible D match to TRBD1 (6 bases). Trimming pared 0 bases from V and 3 bases from J, leaving 7 bases between. Germline loops: CDR1 SGHDT, CDR2 YYEEEE. The CDR3 sequence is 13 residues long. The chain's CDR3 is CASSLGDNYEQYF. The CDR3 region has the DNA TGTGCCAGCAGCTTGGGGGACAACTACGAGCAGTACTTC.

The chain carries TRBV4-2 and TRBJ2-5; 7 bases fit TRBD1. V lost 4 bases, J lost 5 bases, and 10 bases stayed unmatched. Germline V gene sequence: CDR1 LGHNA, CDR2 YNFKEQ. The CDR3 has 15 residues. CDR3 nucleotide sequence: TGTGCCAGCAGCCTAAATCCAGGGGGTTATGAGACCCAGTACTTC. Translating gives CASSLNPGGYETQYF.

The chain has TRBV29-1 and TRBJ2-1, with D possibly being TRBD1 (6 bases). Trimming took 5 bases from V and 6 from J, leaving 11 bases between them. The V gene's germline CDR1 is SQVTM and CDR2 ANQGSEA. The CDR3 sequence is 12 residues long. CDR3 amino acids: CSVPPGVNEQFF. The CDR3 nucleotides read TGCAGCGTTCCACCAGGGGTCAATGAGCAGTTCTTC.

This clone came up once. The chain links TRBV11-2 to TRBJ1-2; D is possibly TRBD1 (6 bases). V lost 5 bases and J lost 4, with 20 bases in between. The CDR3 is made up of 16 amino acids. Germline-derived CDR1 and CDR2 are SGHAT and FQNNGV. This CDR3 is CASSPFLRDTFYGYTF. The CDR3 DNA reads as TGTGCCAGCAGCCCCTTCCTCAGGGACACCTTCTATGGCTACACCTTC.

V and J are TRBV27 and TRBJ2-7; perhaps TRBD1 as D (6 bases). CDR1 is MNHEY and CDR2 is SMNVEV in the germline V gene (reference sequence). The CDR3 is 15 amino acids. V was trimmed by 2 bases and J by 0 bases, leaving 11 bases between them. CDR3 residues: CASSLTGLSSYEQYF. CDR3 in DNA: TGTGCCAGCAGTTTAACAGGGCTTAGCTCCTACGAGCAGTACTTC.

The V and J genes are TRBV7-3 and TRBJ2-2, with TRBD1 as a possible D gene (6 bases). This CDR3 comprises 15 residues. Trimming left V 3 bases short and J 6 bases short, with 14 bases between. Germline loops: CDR1 SGHTA, CDR2 FQGTGA. In nucleotides, the CDR3 is TGTGCCAGCAGCTTCTCTATTACAGGGCCCGGGGAGCTGTTTTTT. Amino acids: CASSFSITGPGELFF.

This sequence joins TRBV7-3 and TRBJ1-1; perhaps TRBD1 as D (5 bases). The V end was cut by 5 bases, the J end by 4 bases, with 20 bases between. Germline values: CDR1 SGHTA, CDR2 FQGTGA. This CDR3 region has 16 residues. The CDR3 loop is CASSRHAGIDSTEAFF. Here the CDR3 DNA reads TGTGCCAGCAGCCGCCACGCAGGGATAGATAGCACTGAAGCTTTCTTT.

This chain uses TRBV10-3 with TRBJ2-2; unclear D gene. The CDR3 length is 13 residues. CDR1 and CDR2 from the germline V gene are ENHRY and SYGVKD. Trimming took off 3 bases at V and 10 bases at J, with 12 bases between the two ends. Here the CDR3 reads CAISEFQEEELFF. The DNA of the CDR3 is TGTGCCATCAGTGAATTTCAGGAAGAGGAGCTGTTTTTT.